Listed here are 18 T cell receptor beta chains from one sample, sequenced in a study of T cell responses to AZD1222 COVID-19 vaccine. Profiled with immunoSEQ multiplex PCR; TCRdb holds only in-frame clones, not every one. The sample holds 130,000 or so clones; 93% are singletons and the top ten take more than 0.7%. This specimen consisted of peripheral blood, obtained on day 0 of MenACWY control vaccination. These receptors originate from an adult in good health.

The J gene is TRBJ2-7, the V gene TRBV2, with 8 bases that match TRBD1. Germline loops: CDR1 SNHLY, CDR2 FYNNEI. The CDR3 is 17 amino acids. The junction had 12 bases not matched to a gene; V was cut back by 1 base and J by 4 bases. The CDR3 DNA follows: TGTGCCAGCAGTGAAGTGTCTAGGGCAGGGGGCCAGTACGAGCAGTACTTC. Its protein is CASSEVSRAGGQYEQYF. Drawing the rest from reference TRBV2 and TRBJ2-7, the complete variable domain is EPEVTQTPSHQVTQMGQEVILRCVPISNHLYFYWYRQILGQKVEFLVSFYNNEISEKSEIFDDQFSVERPDGSNFTLKIRSTKLEDSAMYFCASSEVSRAGGQYEQYFGPGTRLTVT.

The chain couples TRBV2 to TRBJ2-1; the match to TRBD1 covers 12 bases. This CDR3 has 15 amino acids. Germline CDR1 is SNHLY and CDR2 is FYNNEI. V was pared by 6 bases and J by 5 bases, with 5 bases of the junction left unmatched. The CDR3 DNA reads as TGTGCCAGCAGAGGGGACAGGGGGCCAAACAATGAGCAGTTCTTC. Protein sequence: CASRGDRGPNNEQFF.

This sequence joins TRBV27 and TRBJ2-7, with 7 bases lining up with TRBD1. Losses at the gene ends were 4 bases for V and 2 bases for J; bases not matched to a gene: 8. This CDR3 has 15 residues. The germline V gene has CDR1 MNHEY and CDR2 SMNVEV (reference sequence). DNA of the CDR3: TGTGCCAGCAGTTATCAAGTCGGGACAGCCTACGAGCAGTACTTC. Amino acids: CASSYQVGTAYEQYF.

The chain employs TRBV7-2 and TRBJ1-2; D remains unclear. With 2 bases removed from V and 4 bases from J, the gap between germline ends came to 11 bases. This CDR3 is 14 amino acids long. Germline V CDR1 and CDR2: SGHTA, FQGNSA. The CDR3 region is CASSLQSEFYGYTF. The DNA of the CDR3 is TGTGCCAGCAGCTTACAAAGCGAATTCTATGGCTACACCTTC.

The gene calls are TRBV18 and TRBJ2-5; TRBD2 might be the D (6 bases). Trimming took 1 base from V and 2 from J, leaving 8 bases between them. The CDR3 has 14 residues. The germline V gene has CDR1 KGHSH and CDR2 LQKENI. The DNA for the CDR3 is TGTGCCAGCTCACCACGGGGGAGGCAAGAGACCCAGTACTTC. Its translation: CASSPRGRQETQYF.

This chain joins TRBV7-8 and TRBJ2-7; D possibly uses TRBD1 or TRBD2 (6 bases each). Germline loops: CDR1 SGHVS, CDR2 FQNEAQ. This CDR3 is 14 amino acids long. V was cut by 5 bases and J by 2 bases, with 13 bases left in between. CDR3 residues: CASSPGGATYEQYF. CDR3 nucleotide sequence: TGTGCCAGCAGCCCCGGGGGCGCAACCTACGAGCAGTACTTC.

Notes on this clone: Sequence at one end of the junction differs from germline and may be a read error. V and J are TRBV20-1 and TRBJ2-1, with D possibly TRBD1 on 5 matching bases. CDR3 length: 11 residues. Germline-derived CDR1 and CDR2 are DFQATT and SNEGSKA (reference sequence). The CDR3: CSARNQGPSLF. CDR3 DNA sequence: TGCAGTGCTAGAAACCAGGGCCCCTCTCTCTTC.

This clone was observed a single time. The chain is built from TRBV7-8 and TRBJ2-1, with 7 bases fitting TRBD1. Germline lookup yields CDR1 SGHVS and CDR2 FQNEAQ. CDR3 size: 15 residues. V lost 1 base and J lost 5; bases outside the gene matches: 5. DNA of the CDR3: TGTGCCAGCAGCTTAGAGGGAACAGGGGACAATGAGCAGTTCTTC. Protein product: CASSLEGTGDNEQFF. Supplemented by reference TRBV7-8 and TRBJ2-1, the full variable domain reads GAGVSQSPRYKVAKRGQDVALRCDPISGHVSLFWYQQALGQGPEFLTYFQNEAQLDKSGLPSDRFFAERPEGSVSTLKIQRTQQEDSAVYLCASSLEGTGDNEQFFGPGTRLTVL.

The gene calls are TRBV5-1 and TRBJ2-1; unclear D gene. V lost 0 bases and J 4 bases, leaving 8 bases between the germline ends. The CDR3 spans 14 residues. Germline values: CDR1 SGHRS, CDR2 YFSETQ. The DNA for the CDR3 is TGCGCCAGCAGCTTGGCGGCGGTTTACAATGAGCAGTTCTTC. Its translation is CASSLAAVYNEQFF.

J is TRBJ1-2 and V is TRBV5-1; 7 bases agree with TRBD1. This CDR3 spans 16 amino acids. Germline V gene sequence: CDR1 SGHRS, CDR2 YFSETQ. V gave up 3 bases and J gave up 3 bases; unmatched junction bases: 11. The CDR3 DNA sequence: TGCGCCAGCAGCTCTCGGACAGGCGGAAAGGACTATGGCTACACCTTC. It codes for CASSSRTGGKDYGYTF. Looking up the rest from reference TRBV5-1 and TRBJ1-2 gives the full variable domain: KAGVTQTPRYLIKTRGQQVTLSCSPISGHRSVSWYQQTPGQGLQFLFEYFSETQRNKGNFPGRFSGRQFSNSRSEMNVSTLELGDSALYLCASSSRTGGKDYGYTFGSGTRLTVV.

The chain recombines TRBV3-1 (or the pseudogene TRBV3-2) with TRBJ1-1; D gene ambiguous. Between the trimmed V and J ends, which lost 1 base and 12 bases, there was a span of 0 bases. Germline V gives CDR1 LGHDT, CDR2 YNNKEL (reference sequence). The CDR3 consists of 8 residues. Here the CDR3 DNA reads TGTGCCAGCAGCCAAGCTTTCTTT. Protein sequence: CASSQAFF.

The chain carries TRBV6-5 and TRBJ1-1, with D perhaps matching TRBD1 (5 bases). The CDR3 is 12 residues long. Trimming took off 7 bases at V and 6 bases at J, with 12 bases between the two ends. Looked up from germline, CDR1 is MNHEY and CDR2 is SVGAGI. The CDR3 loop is CASTQGVAEAFF. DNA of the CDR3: TGTGCCAGCACCCAGGGTGTCGCTGAAGCTTTCTTT.

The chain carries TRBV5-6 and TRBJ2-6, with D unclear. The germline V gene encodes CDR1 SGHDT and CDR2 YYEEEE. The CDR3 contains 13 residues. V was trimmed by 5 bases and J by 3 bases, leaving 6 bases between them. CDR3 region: CASRRFGANVLTF. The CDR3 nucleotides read TGTGCCAGCAGAAGATTTGGGGCCAACGTCCTGACTTTC. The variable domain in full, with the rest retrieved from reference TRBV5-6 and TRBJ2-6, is DAGVTQSPTHLIKTRGQQVTLRCSPKSGHDTVSWYQQALGQGPQFIFQYYEEEERQRGNFPDRFSGHQFPNYSSELNVNALLLGDSALYLCASRRFGANVLTFGAGSRLTVL.

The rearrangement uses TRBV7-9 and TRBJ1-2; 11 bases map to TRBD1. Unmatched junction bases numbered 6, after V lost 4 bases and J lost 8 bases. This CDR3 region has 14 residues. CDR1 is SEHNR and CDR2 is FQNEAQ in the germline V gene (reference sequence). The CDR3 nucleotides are TGTGCCAGCAGCTCGCTAAGGACAGGGGGCGGCTACACCTTC. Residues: CASSSLRTGGGYTF.

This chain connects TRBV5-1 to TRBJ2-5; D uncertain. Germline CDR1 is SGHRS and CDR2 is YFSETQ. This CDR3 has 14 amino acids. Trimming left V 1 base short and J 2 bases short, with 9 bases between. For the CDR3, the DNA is TGCGCCAGCAGCTTGTTTGGGGATCAAGAGACCCAGTACTTC. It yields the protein CASSLFGDQETQYF.

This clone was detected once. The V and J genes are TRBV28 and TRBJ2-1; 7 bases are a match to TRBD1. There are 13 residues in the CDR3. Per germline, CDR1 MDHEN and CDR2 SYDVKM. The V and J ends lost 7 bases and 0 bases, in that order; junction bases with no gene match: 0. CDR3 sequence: CASNRGSYNEQFF. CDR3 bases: TGTGCCAGCAACAGGGGCTCCTACAATGAGCAGTTCTTC.

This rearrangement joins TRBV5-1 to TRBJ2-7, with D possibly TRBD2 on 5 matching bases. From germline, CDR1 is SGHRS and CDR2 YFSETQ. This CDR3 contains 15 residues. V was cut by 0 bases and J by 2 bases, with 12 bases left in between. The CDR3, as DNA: TGCGCCAGCAGCTTGGACCGAGGACTTGCCTACGAGCAGTACTTC. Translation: CASSLDRGLAYEQYF.

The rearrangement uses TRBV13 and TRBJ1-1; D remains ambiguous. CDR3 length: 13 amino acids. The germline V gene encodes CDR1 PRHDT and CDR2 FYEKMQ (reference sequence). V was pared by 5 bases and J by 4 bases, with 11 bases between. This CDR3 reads CASSPGVRTEAFF. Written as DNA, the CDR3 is TGTGCCAGCAGCCCCGGAGTTCGCACTGAAGCTTTCTTT.